This T cell receptor (beta chain) was captured in a study of post-analysis software for immune sequencing data. Whole-study findings and limits: Controls' normalized Chao1 diversity significantly exceeded that of multiple sclerosis patients. TRBV5-6, TRBV5-1 and TRBV20-1 belonged to a set of roughly five TRBV segments that were more frequent in patients than controls.

Unique molecular identifiers had been added to the TCR beta cDNA libraries. Each sample of roughly 0.9 to 11 million input T cells yielded around 500,000 cDNA molecules, so each molecule approximated one T cell. TCRdb re-called the PCR reads through MiXCR, storing one row per CDR3 protein. The table shows about 770,000 distinct CDR3 sequences, with around 45% occurring only once. The germline V gene has CDR1 LGHDT and CDR2 YNNKEL (reference sequence). Trimming at V came to 8 bases and at J to 9 bases, leaving 12 bases not matched to a gene. The CDR3 length is 16 residues. In its sample, this clonotype was seen once. What it binds is not known.

J is TRBJ2-1 and V is TRBV3-1; 14 bases are shared with TRBD2. The sample taken for sequencing was blood. The receptor comes from a girl aged 10-17 years with multiple sclerosis. The CDR3 spells CASARPGLAGVGEQFF. The DNA of the CDR3 is TGTGCCAGCGCTCGACCGGGACTAGCGGGAGTTGGTGAGCAGTTCTTC.